This TCR beta chain was documented in a study of technical replicates of blood from a handful of donors. CDR3 length equals 15 residues. Germline V gene sequence: CDR1 SGHNT, CDR2 YENEEA. Losses at the gene ends were 6 bases for V and 2 bases for J; bases not matched to a gene: 10. The protocol was immunoSEQ multiplex PCR, while the TCRdb copy is restricted to in-frame clones and leaves out a portion. The data contain roughly 100,000 clones, approximately 95% of them singletons. The chain employs TRBV11-3 and TRBJ2-7, with 7 bases identical to TRBD1. The sequence was collected from a human donor in good health. Sequenced input: T cells isolated from PBMCs. CDR3 coding DNA: TGTGCCAGCAGTTACATATCCACAGGGGCCTACGAGCAGTACTTC. As protein: CASSYISTGAYEQYF.